This T cell receptor beta chain was profiled in a study of T cell responses to AZD1222 COVID-19 vaccine. Study-level results: The span of vaccine-associated CD4 TCRs extended across spike, with dominance at 160-218 and 743-854.

V gave up 2 bases and J gave up 0 bases, with 7 bases separating them. Looked up from germline, CDR1 is PRHDT and CDR2 is FYEKMQ (reference sequence). The CDR3 loop spans 14 amino acids. The data were produced by immunoSEQ multiplex PCR, yet TCRdb's version contains in-frame clones alone and is incomplete. The sample has about 110,000 clones; nearly 90% are singletons. A note on this clone: Antigen unknown.

V usage is TRBV13 and J usage is TRBJ1-1, with a possible D match to TRBD1 (6 bases). The sequencing here drew on peripheral blood, taken on day 0 of AZD1222 vaccination. This sequence was found in an adult in good health. CDR3 DNA: TGTGCCAGCAGCTTAAACAGGGTGAACACTGAAGCTTTCTTT. Translated, it gives CASSLNRVNTEAFF.